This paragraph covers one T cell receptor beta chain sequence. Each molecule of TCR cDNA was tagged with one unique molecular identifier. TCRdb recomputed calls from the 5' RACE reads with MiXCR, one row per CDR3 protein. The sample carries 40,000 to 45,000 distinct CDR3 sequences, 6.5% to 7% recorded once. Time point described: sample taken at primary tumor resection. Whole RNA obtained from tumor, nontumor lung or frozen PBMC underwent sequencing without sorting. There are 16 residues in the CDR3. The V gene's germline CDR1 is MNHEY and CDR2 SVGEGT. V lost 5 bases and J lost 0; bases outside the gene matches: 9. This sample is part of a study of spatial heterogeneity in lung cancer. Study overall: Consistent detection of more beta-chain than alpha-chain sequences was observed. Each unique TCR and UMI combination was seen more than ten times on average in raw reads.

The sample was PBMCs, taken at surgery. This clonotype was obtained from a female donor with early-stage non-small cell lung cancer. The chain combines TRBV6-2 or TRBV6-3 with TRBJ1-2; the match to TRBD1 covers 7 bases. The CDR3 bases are TGTGCCAGCAGTCGGGGGACAGTCACTGCTAACTATGGCTACACCTTC. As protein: CASSRGTVTANYGYTF.